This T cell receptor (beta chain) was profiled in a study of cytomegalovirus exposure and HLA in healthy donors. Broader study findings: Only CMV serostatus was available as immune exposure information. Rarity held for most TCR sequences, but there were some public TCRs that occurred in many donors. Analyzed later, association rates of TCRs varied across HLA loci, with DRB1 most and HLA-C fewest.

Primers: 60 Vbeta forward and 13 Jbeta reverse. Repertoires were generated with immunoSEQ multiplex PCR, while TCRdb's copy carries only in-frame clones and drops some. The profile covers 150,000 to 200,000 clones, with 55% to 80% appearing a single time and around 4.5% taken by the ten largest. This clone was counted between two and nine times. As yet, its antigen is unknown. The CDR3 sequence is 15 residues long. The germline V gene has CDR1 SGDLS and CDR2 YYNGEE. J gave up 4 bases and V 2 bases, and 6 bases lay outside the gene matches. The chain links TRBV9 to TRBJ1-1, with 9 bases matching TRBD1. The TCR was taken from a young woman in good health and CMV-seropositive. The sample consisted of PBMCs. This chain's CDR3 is CASSVQQGALTEAFF. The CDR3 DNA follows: TGTGCCAGCAGCGTTCAACAGGGGGCGCTCACTGAAGCTTTCTTT.